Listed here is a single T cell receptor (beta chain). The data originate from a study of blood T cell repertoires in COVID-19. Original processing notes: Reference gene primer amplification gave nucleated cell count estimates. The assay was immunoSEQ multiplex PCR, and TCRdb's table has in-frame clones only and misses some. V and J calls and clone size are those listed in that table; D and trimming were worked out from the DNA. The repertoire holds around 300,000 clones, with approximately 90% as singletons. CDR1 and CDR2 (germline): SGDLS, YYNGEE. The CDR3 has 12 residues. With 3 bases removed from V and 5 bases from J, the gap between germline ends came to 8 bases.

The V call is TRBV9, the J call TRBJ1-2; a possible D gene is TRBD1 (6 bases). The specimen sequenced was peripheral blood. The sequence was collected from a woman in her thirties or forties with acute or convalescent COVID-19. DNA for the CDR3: TGTGCCAGCAGCGCTCAGGGGTATGGCTACACCTTC. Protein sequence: CASSAQGYGYTF.